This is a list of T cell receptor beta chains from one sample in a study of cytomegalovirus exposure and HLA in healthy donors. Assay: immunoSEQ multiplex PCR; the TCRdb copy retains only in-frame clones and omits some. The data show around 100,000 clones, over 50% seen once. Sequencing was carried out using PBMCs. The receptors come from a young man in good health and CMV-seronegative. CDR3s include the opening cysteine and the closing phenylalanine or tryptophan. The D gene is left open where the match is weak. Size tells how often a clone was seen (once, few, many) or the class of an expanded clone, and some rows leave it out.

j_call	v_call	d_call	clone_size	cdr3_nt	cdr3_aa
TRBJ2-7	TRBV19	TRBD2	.	TGTGCCAGTAGTATAGGCGGGAGGACCTCCTACGAGCAGTACTTC	CASSIGGRTSYEQYF
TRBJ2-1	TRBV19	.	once	TGTGCGTCGGGAAGATCCTACAATGAGCAGTTCTTC	CASGRSYNEQFF
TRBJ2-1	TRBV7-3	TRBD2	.	TGTGCCAGCAGACAAACGTGGGCGGGGGAGTCCTACAATGAGCAGTTCTTC	CASRQTWAGESYNEQFF
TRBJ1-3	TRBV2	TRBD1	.	TGTGCCAGCACCATGACAGGGGGCCTACCCTCTGGAAACACCATATATTTT	CASTMTGGLPSGNTIYF
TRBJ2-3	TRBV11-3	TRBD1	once	TGTGCCAGCAGCGGAGGGACAGGCACTAGCACAGATACGCAGTATTTT	CASSGGTGTSTDTQYF
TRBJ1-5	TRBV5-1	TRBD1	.	TGCGCCAGCTCACAGGGGTTCAATCAGCCCCAGCATTTT	CASSQGFNQPQHF
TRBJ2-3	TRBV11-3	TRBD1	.	TGTGCCAGCAGCCCCCAGGGGGCCGCAGATACGCAGTATTTT	CASSPQGAADTQYF
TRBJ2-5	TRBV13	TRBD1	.	TGTGCCAGCGCAGACAGGGAGAGGGAGACCCAGTACTTC	CASADRERETQYF
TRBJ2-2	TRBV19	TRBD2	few	TGTGCCAGTAGTACGATAGCGGGAGGGCGTTACACCGGGGAGCTGTTTTTT	CASSTIAGGRYTGELFF
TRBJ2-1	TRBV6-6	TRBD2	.	TGTGCCAGCAGTTTGACTAGCGGATACAATGAGCAGTTCTTC	CASSLTSGYNEQFF
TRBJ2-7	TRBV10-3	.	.	TGTGCCATCAGTGAGGCCTACACCAGGACCTACGAGCAGTACTTC	CAISEAYTRTYEQYF
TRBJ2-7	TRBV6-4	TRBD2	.	TGTGCCAGCAGTGACTCGAGAGCTAGCGGGCCTCTAACCTGCGAGCAGTACTTC	CASSDSRASGPLTCEQYF
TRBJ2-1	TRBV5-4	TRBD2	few	TGTGCCAGCAGCCTAGGACTAGCGGGAGGGGTTGAGCAGTTCTTC	CASSLGLAGGVEQFF
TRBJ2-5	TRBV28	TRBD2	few	TGTGCCACAAGCGGGATTGGAGAGACCCAGTACTTC	CATSGIGETQYF
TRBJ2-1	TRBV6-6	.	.	TGTGCCAGCAGTTACGGGGCCCCCCCGGCCTACAATGAGCAGTTCTTC	CASSYGAPPAYNEQFF
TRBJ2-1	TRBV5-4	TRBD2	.	TGTGCCAGCAGCTTGGGACTAGCGGGGACCTCCTACAATGAGCAGTTCTTC	CASSLGLAGTSYNEQFF
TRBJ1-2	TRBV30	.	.	TGTGCCTGGACTTGGACTGCCGAGGATGGCTACACCTTC	CAWTWTAEDGYTF
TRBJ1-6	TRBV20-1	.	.	TGTAGTCCAAGGATGGGGCTTTCCCTCCACTTT	CSPRMGLSLHF